Below are 22 T cell receptor beta chains sequenced from a single sample in a study of T cell responses to AZD1222 COVID-19 vaccine. Here immunoSEQ multiplex PCR was the method, and the copy in TCRdb shows in-frame clones only, minus some. The table lists over 100,000 clones, less than 90% of them singletons. Material: peripheral blood, obtained on day 0 of AZD1222 vaccination. The receptors originated from an adult in good health.

This chain uses TRBV20-1 with TRBJ2-1; D remains unclear. This CDR3 spans 11 amino acids. The germline CDR1 and CDR2 sequences are DFQATT and SNEGSKA (reference sequence). V lost 7 bases and J 4 bases, leaving 8 bases between the germline ends. In nucleotides, the CDR3 is TGCAGTGGACGGAAATACAATGAGCAGTTCTTC. This sequence encodes CSGRKYNEQFF.

The CDR3 loop reads CASSEYGEQETQYF. CDR3 nucleotides: TGTGCCAGCAGTGAATATGGGGAACAAGAGACCCAGTACTTC. This chain joins TRBV6-4 and TRBJ2-5; D gene unclear. V lost 3 bases to trimming and J lost 2 bases, with 10 bases between them. Germline V gene sequence: CDR1 MRHNA, CDR2 SNTAGT. The CDR3 contains 14 residues.

The rearrangement links TRBV6-2 or TRBV6-3 to TRBJ1-3; D ambiguous. V lost 2 bases, J lost 7 bases, and 15 bases lay in between. The CDR3 consists of 15 residues. Germline V lookup: CDR1 MNHEY, CDR2 SVGEGT. The CDR3 here is CASSYTTAPANTIYF. CDR3 bases: TGTGCCAGCAGTTACACGACGGCGCCGGCGAACACCATATATTTT.

The chain recombines TRBV27 with TRBJ1-2; D remains unclear. Germline-derived CDR1 and CDR2 are MNHEY and SMNVEV (reference sequence). V shed 0 bases and J shed 1 base, with 15 bases lying between them. The CDR3 consists of 17 residues. CDR3 DNA: TGTGCCAGCAGTTTATCCGCCTGGGAGGTTAATAACTATGGCTACACCTTC. Translating it yields CASSLSAWEVNNYGYTF.

The chain employs TRBV7-2 and TRBJ2-2; D is uncertain. The V end was cut by 3 bases, the J end by 6 bases, with 5 bases between. This CDR3 is built from 12 residues. The germline V gene encodes CDR1 SGHTA and CDR2 FQGNSA. The CDR3 is CASSFKPGELFF. DNA of the CDR3: TGTGCCAGCAGCTTCAAACCCGGGGAGCTGTTTTTT.

This sequence joins TRBV6-6 and TRBJ1-2; TRBD1 is a possible D gene (6 bases). The CDR3 length is 16 residues. Trimming stripped 6 bases from V and 2 bases from J, with 19 bases between. Germline CDR1 is MNHNY and CDR2 is SVGAGI (reference sequence). The CDR3: CASSPGGGRDNYGYTF. The CDR3 DNA is TGTGCCAGCAGCCCGGGGGGCGGGAGGGACAACTATGGCTACACCTTC.

The J gene is TRBJ2-3, the V gene TRBV5-4, with a weak D call TRBD2 (6 bases). CDR1 SGHNT and CDR2 YYREEE come from the germline V gene (reference sequence). The CDR3 runs 15 residues. Trimming removed 0 bases from V and 4 bases from J, with 12 bases in between. CDR3 nucleotide sequence: TGTGCCAGCAGCTTGGACGGGAGAAGGCCAGATACGCAGTATTTT. Translation gives CASSLDGRRPDTQYF.

This clone was seen just once. The chain uses TRBV28 and TRBJ1-2; possible D gene TRBD1, 5 bases. The V end was cut by 5 bases, the J end by 0 bases, with 13 bases between. CDR1 MDHEN and CDR2 SYDVKM come from the germline V gene. This CDR3 contains 15 residues. The CDR3 DNA sequence: TGTGCCAGCAGTCGAGCGGGGGGAGCTAACTATGGCTACACCTTC. Protein sequence: CASSRAGGANYGYTF.

This clone counts as medium-sized. The V and J genes are TRBV23-1 and TRBJ1-5; D not resolved. TRBV23-1 is given ORF status, its function remaining uncertain. This CDR3 contains 13 residues. Trimming cost V 5 bases and J 5 bases, with 10 bases left between them. CDR3 loop: CASSVSGYQPQHF. In DNA, the CDR3 is TGCGCCAGCAGTGTTTCGGGGTATCAGCCCCAGCATTTT.

CDR3 protein: CASSLSDGYTF. The CDR3 region has the DNA TGTGCCAGCAGTTTGTCGGATGGCTACACCTTC. This chain joins TRBV28 and TRBJ1-2; D call uncertain. V gave up 3 bases and J gave up 6 bases, with 5 bases separating them. Germline CDR1 is MDHEN and CDR2 is SYDVKM. The CDR3 is 11 amino acids.

The rearrangement joins TRBV18 to TRBJ2-7; 8 bases align to TRBD2. Germline-derived CDR1 and CDR2 are KGHSH and LQKENI. The V segment lost 5 bases and the J segment 4 bases; nucleotides outside the gene matches: 4. The CDR3 extends over 13 amino acids. CDR3 loop: CASSNREGYEQYF. The CDR3 DNA reads as TGTGCCAGCTCAAACCGGGAGGGTTACGAGCAGTACTTC. Complete variable domain (other parts from reference TRBV18 and TRBJ2-7): NAGVMQNPRHLVRRRGQEARLRCSPMKGHSHVYWYRQLPEEGLKFMVYLQKENIIDESGMPKERFSAEFPKEGPSILRIQQVVRGDSAAYFCASSNREGYEQYFGPGTRLTVT.

The chain carries TRBV21-1 and TRBJ2-1; TRBD2 reflects the table's D call only, with no check against the DNA. TRBV21-1 is classified as a pseudogene. The CDR3 extends over 13 amino acids. The CDR3 sequence is CASGREGGNEQFF. In DNA, the CDR3 is TGTGCCAGCGGTCGAGAGGGGGGGAATGAGCAGTTCTTC.

The chain carries TRBV6-1 and TRBJ1-4; perhaps TRBD1 as D (6 bases). CDR1 MNHNS and CDR2 SASEGT come from the germline V gene. The CDR3 totals 16 residues. The V end lost 0 bases, the J end lost 0 bases, and 8 bases lay between the germline ends. In DNA form, the CDR3 reads TGTGCCAGCAGTGAAGCCCAGGGGACAACTAATGAAAAACTGTTTTTT. Residues: CASSEAQGTTNEKLFF.

The CDR3 DNA sequence: TGTGCCAGCAGCTTATCGGGGGGCTCTATGGCGACCCAGTACTTC. Its translation: CASSLSGGSMATQYF. This rearrangement joins TRBV7-2 to TRBJ2-5, with D possibly matching TRBD2 (7 bases). The CDR3 contains 15 residues. Trimming removed 2 bases from V and 7 bases from J, with 17 bases in between. The germline V gene has CDR1 SGHTA and CDR2 FQGNSA.

This clone was found once. V usage is TRBV6-1 and J usage is TRBJ1-5, with D maybe TRBD1 (6 bases). The CDR3 sequence is 15 residues long. Trimming removed 4 bases from V and 5 bases from J, with 15 bases in between. CDR1 and CDR2 from the germline V gene are MNHNS and SASEGT. CDR3 DNA sequence: TGTGCCAGCAGTGCTATGGAGGGGGGGTATCAGCCCCAGCATTTT. Translation: CASSAMEGGYQPQHF.

J is TRBJ1-1 and V is TRBV5-1; no clear D. Germline assignment: CDR1 SGHRS and CDR2 YFSETQ. Deletions cut 2 bases from V and 0 bases from J, with 5 bases between. The CDR3 extends over 13 amino acids. CDR3 DNA sequence: TGCGCCAGCAGCTTAATGGTGAACACTGAAGCTTTCTTT. Protein product: CASSLMVNTEAFF.

This clone was picked up a small number of times. The chain uses TRBV19 and TRBJ1-2; tentative D call: TRBD1 (6 bases). Germline CDR1 is LNHDA and CDR2 is SQIVND (reference sequence). The length of the CDR3 is 13 residues. The V and J ends lost 4 bases and 3 bases respectively, with 9 bases between them. Here the CDR3 DNA reads TGTGCCAGTAGTAAAGGACAGCACTATGGCTACACCTTC. Protein sequence: CASSKGQHYGYTF.

The count of this clone is one. The chain employs TRBV16 and TRBJ2-6; tentatively, D is TRBD1 or TRBD2 (5 bases each). The V end was cut by 4 bases, the J end by 1 base, with 14 bases between. This CDR3 has 17 amino acids. Germline V gene lookup returns CDR1 KGHSY and CDR2 FQNENV. CDR3 amino acids: CASSPPGRKSGANVLTF. CDR3 nucleotide sequence: TGTGCCAGCAGCCCCCCGGGACGGAAATCTGGGGCCAACGTCCTGACTTTC.

The V call is TRBV4-3, the J call TRBJ1-3, with a weak D call TRBD1 (5 bases). Trimming stripped 4 bases from V and 2 bases from J, with 21 bases between. The CDR3 contains 18 residues. Germline CDR1 and CDR2: LGHNA and YSLEER. CDR3 DNA: TGCGCCAGCAGCCTAAGGGAAGGGTACGGGGCGGCTGGAAACACCATATATTTT. Its translation is CASSLREGYGAAGNTIYF.

The CDR3 DNA reads as TGTGCCAGCAGTTACTCGGGCGGGAGGACTGAGACCCAGTACTTC. Amino acid sequence: CASSYSGGRTETQYF. The V gene is TRBV6-5, the J gene TRBJ2-5, with 8 bases fitting TRBD2. In germline, CDR1 is MNHEY, CDR2 SVGAGI. Unmatched junction bases numbered 5, after V lost 0 bases and J lost 5 bases. The CDR3 has 15 amino acids.

DNA of the CDR3: TGTGCCAGCAGCACACAGGGGTTCTATGGCTACACCTTC. It encodes CASSTQGFYGYTF. J is TRBJ1-2 and V is TRBV11-3, with TRBD1 identical over 7 bases. Germline CDR1 SGHNT, CDR2 YENEEA. The V gene end was trimmed by 5 bases and the J gene end by 4 bases; junction bases not matched to a gene: 4. CDR3 length equals 13 residues. Full variable domain (outside the CDR3, taken from reference TRBV11-3 and TRBJ1-2): EAGVVQSPRYKIIEKKQPVAFWCNPISGHNTLYWYLQNLGQGPELLIRYENEEAVDDSQLPKDRFSAERLKGVDSTLKIQPAELGDSAVYLCASSTQGFYGYTFGSGTRLTVV.

The rearrangement joins TRBV19 to TRBJ1-4, with a tentative D call TRBD1 (5 bases). V lost 6 bases and J lost 2, with 13 bases in between. CDR3 length: 15 amino acids. Germline-derived CDR1 and CDR2 are LNHDA and SQIVND (reference sequence). DNA for the CDR3: TGTGCCAGTAGGGGAGAGGGGACTACTAATGAAAAACTGTTTTTT. Protein product: CASRGEGTTNEKLFF.